This paragraph covers one T cell receptor (beta chain) sequence. Its target is unknown. The data originate from a study of cytomegalovirus exposure and HLA in healthy donors. Study-wide results and caveats: Most CMV-associated TCR beta chains appeared HLA-restricted in a later analysis.

The study ran its PCR with 60 Vbeta and 13 Jbeta primers. The method was immunoSEQ multiplex PCR; TCRdb's version includes in-frame clones alone and lacks a portion of them. The data hold around 90,000 clones, with over 65% observed a single time. Losses at the gene ends were 1 base for V and 7 bases for J; bases not matched to a gene: 7. Germline-derived CDR1 and CDR2 are MDHEN and SYDVKM. The CDR3 totals 15 residues. The gene calls are TRBV28 and TRBJ2-3, with 8 positions matching TRBD2. The clonotype originates from a man aged 50-59 years in good health and CMV-seronegative. The sequenced material came from PBMCs. The CDR3 DNA reads as TGTGCCAGCAGTTTATACCGGGAGGGCCAATATACGCAGTATTTT. Translating gives CASSLYREGQYTQYF.